The rows below give T cell receptor beta chains drawn from one sample of a study of T cells in Graves' hyperthyroidism and ophthalmopathy. TCRdb used MiXCR to reprocess the multiplex PCR reads, holding one entry per CDR3 protein. The repertoire holds about 640,000 distinct CDR3 sequences, with approximately 42% as singletons. What was sequenced was peripheral blood or thyroid tissue (not recorded which). The receptors originated from an adult man with Graves' disease, either hyperthyroidism or ophthalmopathy (not recorded which). Both conserved end residues are part of each CDR3. The D gene is left open where the match is weak. Size is stated for part of the rows, as once, few or many counts, or as a class when the clone is expanded.

TGTGCCAGTAGTGGAGGGGATCGTAGCAATCAGCCCCAGCATTTT	CASSGGDRSNQPQHF	TRBJ1-5	NA	few	TRBV19
TGTGCTAGTGGTTTGCCCGTTGGGGCAGGGGTATTTTTCGATGGCTACACCTTC	CASGLPVGAGVFFDGYTF	TRBJ1-2	NA	NA	TRBV12-5
TGTGCCAGCAGCCCCGGGGTAGCGAACACTGAAGCTTTCTTT	CASSPGVANTEAFF	TRBJ1-1	NA	NA	TRBV5-4
TGTGCCAGCAGTTTAGAAAGGGGTACTGGGGGTGGCTACACCTTC	CASSLERGTGGGYTF	TRBJ1-2	NA	NA	TRBV12-3/TRBV12-4
TGTGCCAGCAGTCCCTCAAATAGCAATCAGCCCCAGCATTTT	CASSPSNSNQPQHF	TRBJ1-5	NA	NA	TRBV2
TGCGCCAGCAGTGCTAGAGATCCGGGTTATAATTCACCCCTCCACTTT	CASSARDPGYNSPLHF	TRBJ1-6	NA	NA	TRBV10-2
TGTGCCAGCAGCTCCGGGACACTTGATCAGCCCCAGCATTTT	CASSSGTLDQPQHF	TRBJ1-5	NA	NA	TRBV9
TGTGCCAGCAGTTTTGGCAGTAACCATGGCTACACCTTC	CASSFGSNHGYTF	TRBJ1-2	NA	NA	TRBV12-3/TRBV12-4
TGTGCCACCACCGCCGATTTAGGGGCGAATAGCAATCAGACCCAGCATTTT	CATTADLGANSNQTQHF	TRBJ1-5	NA	NA	TRBV24-1
TGTGCCAGCTCACCGACCCACGGGGCCGACTATGGCTACACCTTC	CASSPTHGADYGYTF	TRBJ1-2	NA	NA	TRBV2
TGTGCCAGCAGTAGCGGGGGGAACACCGGGGAGCTGTTTTTT	CASSSGGNTGELFF	TRBJ2-2	TRBD2	many	TRBV25-1
TGTGCCATCAATACCGGGACGCTAGCTAACTATGGCTACACCTTC	CAINTGTLANYGYTF	TRBJ1-2	NA	NA	TRBV10-3
TGTGCCAGTAGTATAGATTCAGGATACTACGAGCAGTACTTC	CASSIDSGYYEQYF	TRBJ2-7	NA	NA	TRBV19
TGTGCCAGCAGCCAACACCCCGGGACAGGGGCGGGAGAGACCCAGTACTTC	CASSQHPGTGAGETQYF	TRBJ2-5	TRBD1	NA	TRBV7-8
TGTGCCAGCAGTGACCTTCCAGGTCTTGATCAGCCCCAGCATTTT	CASSDLPGLDQPQHF	TRBJ1-5	NA	NA	TRBV25-1
TGTGCCAGCAGCTTAACCGGGGGCGAGGGCTACGAGCAGTACTTC	CASSLTGGEGYEQYF	TRBJ2-7	NA	NA	TRBV7-3
TGCGCCAGCACCAAAGACAGGGGAAACACCATATATTTT	CASTKDRGNTIYF	TRBJ1-3	NA	once	TRBV5-1
TGTGCCAGCAGTGAAGGACAGGCCCGGGAAAAACTGTTTTTT	CASSEGQAREKLFF	TRBJ1-4	NA	many	TRBV2
TGCGCCAGCAGTGAGATCCTCGGACAGGCGGTGAACACTGAAGCTTTCTTT	CASSEILGQAVNTEAFF	TRBJ1-1	TRBD1	many	TRBV10-2
TGCAGTGCTAGACCCAGTGTCACCTATAATTCACCCCTCCACTTT	CSARPSVTYNSPLHF	TRBJ1-6	NA	NA	TRBV20-1
TGTGCCAGCAAAGTACAGTCGCCGTCTGGAAACACCATATATTTT	CASKVQSPSGNTIYF	TRBJ1-3	NA	NA	TRBV6-1
TGTGCCAGCAGTTTTTATGGGCAGGTTAGCAATCAGCCCCAGCATTTT	CASSFYGQVSNQPQHF	TRBJ1-5	NA	few	TRBV12-3/TRBV12-4
TGCAGTGCTAGTTCCTCCCCTTATAGCAATCAGCCCCAGCATTTT	CSASSSPYSNQPQHF	TRBJ1-5	NA	few	TRBV20-1
TGTGCCAGCAGCCAAGAAAGACAGGGTAACACTGAAGCTTTCTTT	CASSQERQGNTEAFF	TRBJ1-1	TRBD1	few	TRBV11-3
TGTGCCAGCAGAAAGGTCGGGGGAAATGAAAAACTGTTTTTT	CASRKVGGNEKLFF	TRBJ1-4	NA	NA	TRBV5-5
TGTGCCAGCAGTTCGGGGGTACAGCCTAACTATGGCTACACCTTC	CASSSGVQPNYGYTF	TRBJ1-2	NA	NA	TRBV12-3/TRBV12-4
TGTGCCAGCAGTTACGACCAATGGACAGGTGGCTACACCTTC	CASSYDQWTGGYTF	TRBJ1-2	TRBD1	few	TRBV6-5
TGCAGTGCTAGAGGGGTGGGAACAGGGCCCACTGAAGCTTTCTTT	CSARGVGTGPTEAFF	TRBJ1-1	NA	once	TRBV20-1
TGTGCCAGCCGGGACAGGCTTATGTACGAGCAGTACTTC	CASRDRLMYEQYF	TRBJ2-7	TRBD1	NA	TRBV25-1
TGTGCCAGCAGTTTGGAGGGGCCCCAGCATTTT	CASSLEGPQHF	TRBJ1-5	NA	many	TRBV2
TGTGCTAGTGGTGGCCCCCCCGCAGGGGAGAACAATTCACCCCTCCACTTT	CASGGPPAGENNSPLHF	TRBJ1-6	NA	NA	TRBV12-3/TRBV12-4